The table lists the clone carrying this T cell receptor beta chain with many counts. In germline, CDR1 is SQVTM, CDR2 ANQGSEA. Deletions cut 4 bases from V and 8 bases from J, with 12 bases between. The CDR3 length is 12 residues. This sample is part of a study of response to subunit inactivated influenza vaccine. TCRdb used MiXCR to reprocess the RT-PCR reads, holding one entry per CDR3 protein. The sample holds around 570,000 distinct CDR3 sequences, 7.6% seen once. This material consisted of PBMCs from blood, taken less than 30 months after vaccination. The clonotype was recovered from a man aged 50-75 years who received an inactivated influenza vaccine. This chain joins TRBV29-1 and TRBJ2-1; D unresolved. In DNA form, the CDR3 reads TGCAGCGTTGTTCTATTATTGGATGAGCAGTTCTTC. Its translation is CSVVLLLDEQFF.